The 30 T cell receptor beta chains in this list originate from one sample, sequenced in a study of cytotoxic CD8 clonotypes in ibrutinib-treated CLL. Only in-frame clones appear in the TCRdb table, and some are missing; sequencing was by immunoSEQ multiplex PCR. The table has around 310,000 clones, 80% seen once; the top ten hold roughly 6.3%. This specimen consisted of PBMCs, obtained before ibrutinib treatment. These receptors came from a human donor with chronic lymphocytic leukemia.

The rearrangement uses TRBV5-4 and TRBJ2-1, with 10 bases matching TRBD2. This CDR3 has 16 amino acids. V gave up 2 bases and J gave up 6 bases; unmatched junction bases: 8. Germline loops: CDR1 SGHNT, CDR2 YYREEE (reference sequence). The CDR3 is CASSFPLAGVSNEQFF. The CDR3 coding sequence is TGTGCCAGCAGCTTCCCCCTAGCGGGAGTCTCCAATGAGCAGTTCTTC.

The gene calls are TRBV7-2 and TRBJ2-2; the match to TRBD2 covers 8 bases. V dropped 4 bases and J dropped 5; count of bases not matched to a gene: 9. The CDR3 is 16 residues long. CDR1 SGHTA and CDR2 FQGNSA come from the germline V gene. The CDR3, as DNA: TGTGCCAGCAGCTCCGCGACTAGCGTGGTGACCGGGGAGCTGTTTTTT. This codes for CASSSATSVVTGELFF.

This clone was detected a few times. This rearrangement joins TRBV7-2 to TRBJ2-2; TRBD1 is a possible D gene (5 bases). Trimming stripped 2 bases from V and 6 bases from J, with 13 bases between. This CDR3 is built from 15 residues. Germline V gene lookup returns CDR1 SGHTA and CDR2 FQGNSA. CDR3 loop: CASSLIRVRAGELFF. For the CDR3, the DNA is TGTGCCAGCAGCTTAATCAGGGTTAGGGCCGGGGAGCTGTTTTTT.

CDR3 in DNA: TGCGCCAGCAGCCTGGACCCGGGGACTAGCACAGATACGCAGTATTTT. Its protein product is CASSLDPGTSTDTQYF. The chain combines TRBV5-1 with TRBJ2-3, with D possibly being TRBD2 (6 bases). This CDR3 contains 16 residues. V lost 4 bases and J 0 bases, leaving 15 bases between the germline ends. Germline lookup yields CDR1 SGHRS and CDR2 YFSETQ.

The V gene is TRBV7-2, the J gene TRBJ2-3; D may be TRBD1 (5 bases). The V and J ends lost 4 bases and 0 bases respectively, with 14 bases between them. Germline CDR1 and CDR2: SGHTA and FQGNSA. The CDR3 is made up of 16 amino acids. The CDR3 region has the DNA TGTGCCAGCAGCTCGTGGGGCGTAACTAGCACAGATACGCAGTATTTT. Protein sequence: CASSSWGVTSTDTQYF.

A single count supports this clone. The rearrangement links TRBV4-3 to TRBJ2-6, with unresolved D. V gave up 3 bases and J gave up 4 bases, with 7 bases separating them. The CDR3 is made up of 14 amino acids. Germline V lookup: CDR1 LGHNA, CDR2 YSLEER. The DNA of the CDR3 is TGCGCCAGCAGCCACACCGGCGGGGCCAACGTCCTGACTTTC. It encodes CASSHTGGANVLTF.

This chain uses TRBV4-2 with TRBJ1-1, with 7 positions matching TRBD1. Germline assignment: CDR1 LGHNA and CDR2 YNFKEQ. The CDR3 is made up of 16 amino acids. The V segment lost 4 bases and the J segment 1 base; nucleotides outside the gene matches: 9. In DNA, the CDR3 is TGTGCCAGCAGCCCCCAGGGACAGCCGAGGAACACTGAAGCTTTCTTT. Translating gives CASSPQGQPRNTEAFF.

The rearrangement uses TRBV5-1 and TRBJ2-1; 10 bases align to TRBD2. Trimming at V came to 6 bases and at J to 2 bases, leaving 8 bases not matched to a gene. Germline V CDR1 and CDR2: SGHRS, YFSETQ. The CDR3 contains 16 residues. DNA of the CDR3: TGCGCCAGCACCTTAGCGGGAGGAGGGCCCTACAATGAGCAGTTCTTC. Translated, it gives CASTLAGGGPYNEQFF.

V and J are TRBV6-1 and TRBJ2-7; TRBD2 aligns across 8 bases. From germline, CDR1 is MNHNS and CDR2 SASEGT. Losses at the gene ends were 8 bases for V and 7 bases for J; bases not matched to a gene: 10. The CDR3 has 13 amino acids. The CDR3 bases are TGTGCCAGCGACAAGGGACTAGTTCGTGAGCAGTACTTC. Protein: CASDKGLVREQYF.

The chain is built from TRBV21-1 and TRBJ2-3; the table assigns TRBD2, which was not confirmed against the DNA. TRBV21-1 is reported as a pseudogene. CDR3 length: 17 amino acids. CDR3 in DNA: TGTGCCAGCAGCAAAGATGAACTAGCGGGAGAGACAGATACGCAGTATTTT. The encoded protein is CASSKDELAGETDTQYF.

In DNA, the CDR3 is TGTGCCACCTATCAAGGGGGCGCACGGGCTTTCTTT. It specifies CATYQGGARAFF. V and J are TRBV28 and TRBJ1-1; 7 bases are shared with TRBD1. The CDR3 spans 12 residues. Losses at the gene ends were 10 bases for V and 11 bases for J; bases not matched to a gene: 13. Germline V lookup: CDR1 MDHEN, CDR2 SYDVKM.

The V and J genes are TRBV28 and TRBJ2-5, with 8 positions matching TRBD1. The length of the CDR3 is 15 residues. J was trimmed by 1 base and V by 6 bases; bases with no gene match: 7. Germline CDR1 MDHEN, CDR2 SYDVKM. The CDR3, as DNA: TGTGCCAGCAGCCTATTTACAGGGGGCCAAGAGACCCAGTACTTC. Translating gives CASSLFTGGQETQYF.

The chain has TRBV10-1 and TRBJ1-1; D uncertain. V lost 5 bases, J lost 0 bases, and 7 bases lay in between. CDR1 and CDR2 from the germline V gene are WNHNN and SYGVQD (reference sequence). The CDR3 spans 13 residues. The CDR3 nucleotides read TGCGCCAGCAGTCAAAGTTTGAACACTGAAGCTTTCTTT. Translated, it gives CASSQSLNTEAFF.

The chain has TRBV5-6 and TRBJ2-5; D unclear. The germline V gene encodes CDR1 SGHDT and CDR2 YYEEEE. V lost 0 bases and J lost 1, with 16 bases in between. The CDR3 totals 17 residues. The CDR3 DNA follows: TGTGCCAGCAGCTTGGGATTGGGAATCTGGTCCCAAGAGACCCAGTACTTC. This sequence encodes CASSLGLGIWSQETQYF.

The V gene is TRBV18, the J gene TRBJ2-1, with D possibly being TRBD1 (5 bases). Between the trimmed V and J ends, which lost 2 bases and 4 bases, there was a span of 9 bases. CDR3 length: 14 residues. The germline gives CDR1 KGHSH, CDR2 LQKENI. The CDR3 here is CASSPSQGYNEQFF. For the CDR3, the DNA is TGTGCCAGCTCACCATCCCAGGGATACAATGAGCAGTTCTTC.

V usage is TRBV7-3 and J usage is TRBJ2-7; 9 bases are a match to TRBD1. Looked up from germline, CDR1 is SGHTA and CDR2 is FQGTGA. With 5 bases clipped from V and 2 bases from J, the junction kept 4 bases outside the gene matches. This CDR3 spans 14 amino acids. CDR3 residues: CASSRGQGAYEQYF. CDR3 DNA: TGTGCCAGCAGCCGGGGACAGGGAGCCTACGAGCAGTACTTC.

The V gene is TRBV5-1, the J gene TRBJ2-2, with unresolved D. CDR1 is SGHRS, CDR2 YFSETQ, per germline. V lost 0 bases to trimming and J lost 1 base, with 7 bases between them. CDR3 length: 15 residues. The DNA for the CDR3 is TGCGCCAGCAGCTTGGTCAGTCGGAACACCGGGGAGCTGTTTTTT. Translating gives CASSLVSRNTGELFF.

The rearrangement joins TRBV10-3 to TRBJ2-5; D is uncertain. The CDR3 is 15 amino acids. Trimming removed 1 base from V and 1 base from J, with 10 bases in between. Germline CDR1 ENHRY, CDR2 SYGVKD. The CDR3 region has the DNA TGTGCCATCAGTGAGTTACATTCAAGCCAAGAGACCCAGTACTTC. Translating gives CAISELHSSQETQYF.

The V gene is TRBV18, the J gene TRBJ2-7; D possibly corresponds to TRBD1 (6 bases). In germline, CDR1 is KGHSH, CDR2 LQKENI. Trimming took off 4 bases at V and 4 bases at J, with 8 bases between the two ends. The CDR3 length is 12 residues. The CDR3 DNA sequence: TGTGCCAGCTCACAGGGACATTACGAGCAGTACTTC. It is translated as CASSQGHYEQYF.

The table lists this clone with a count of one. This chain joins TRBV25-1 and TRBJ1-5; D gene uncertain. The germline gives CDR1 MGHDK, CDR2 SYGVNS. V was pared by 2 bases and J by 7 bases, with 12 bases between. This CDR3 has 14 residues. CDR3 in DNA: TGTGCCAGCAGTGAAGGTCAGCACGGCCAGCCCCAGCATTTT. Translated, it gives CASSEGQHGQPQHF.

The CDR3 protein is CAWSLVGLAANTGELFF. Written as DNA, the CDR3 is TGTGCCTGGAGTCTCGTGGGGCTAGCGGCGAACACCGGGGAGCTGTTTTTT. V and J are TRBV30 and TRBJ2-2; TRBD2 agrees at 7 bases. The junction had 9 bases not matched to a gene; V was cut back by 2 bases and J by 0 bases. Germline CDR1 GTSNPN, CDR2 SVGIG (reference sequence). This CDR3 has 17 amino acids.

This clone was seen a handful of times. The chain is built from TRBV27 and TRBJ1-2, with 7 bases matching TRBD1. Trimming at V came to 5 bases and at J to 3 bases, leaving 12 bases not matched to a gene. Germline lookup yields CDR1 MNHEY and CDR2 SMNVEV (reference sequence). This CDR3 has 16 residues. The CDR3 reads CASSHYQTGVDYGYTF. The CDR3 bases are TGTGCCAGCAGTCATTATCAAACAGGGGTCGACTATGGCTACACCTTC.

V gene TRBV7-2 combines with J gene TRBJ1-1; D might be TRBD1 (5 bases). Germline-derived CDR1 and CDR2 are SGHTA and FQGNSA. Deletions cut 0 bases from V and 7 bases from J, with 9 bases between. The CDR3 is 13 residues long. In nucleotides, the CDR3 is TGTGCCAGCAGCTTAGCGGGGGTAAATGAAGCTTTCTTT. Translation: CASSLAGVNEAFF. Based on the CDR3 plus reference TRBV7-2 and TRBJ1-1, the full variable domain is GAGVSQSPSNKVTEKGKDVELRCDPISGHTALYWYRQSLGQGLEFLIYFQGNSAPDKSGLPSDRFSAERTGGSVSTLTIQRTQQEDSAVYLCASSLAGVNEAFFGQGTRLTVV.

The chain couples TRBV14 to TRBJ1-5; D remains unclear. The CDR3 is made up of 13 amino acids. Looked up from germline, CDR1 is SGHDN and CDR2 is FVKESK. V lost 6 bases to trimming and J lost 5 bases, with 11 bases between them. CDR3 amino acids: CASSIAGDQPQHF. The CDR3 DNA is TGTGCCAGCAGTATAGCGGGTGATCAGCCCCAGCATTTT.

The chain links TRBV10-2 to TRBJ1-5; D may be TRBD1 (5 bases). Germline assignment: CDR1 WSHSY and CDR2 SAAADI. The CDR3 spans 15 residues. With 3 bases removed from V and 6 bases from J, the gap between germline ends came to 15 bases. This CDR3 is CASSDWATVSQPQHF. For the CDR3, the DNA is TGCGCCAGCAGTGATTGGGCGACAGTTAGTCAGCCCCAGCATTTT.

This chain's CDR3 is CASSPGSGTEAFF. The CDR3 region has the DNA TGTGCCAGCTCACCCGGCAGTGGCACTGAAGCTTTCTTT. The chain couples TRBV18 to TRBJ1-1; D is unresolved. CDR1 and CDR2 from the germline V gene are KGHSH and LQKENI. The germline V and J ends were trimmed by 3 bases and 4 bases, with 9 bases remaining between them. This CDR3 contains 13 residues.

CDR3 sequence: CAISESDSYNEQFF. As DNA, the CDR3 is TGTGCCATCAGTGAGTCAGACTCCTACAATGAGCAGTTCTTC. The gene calls are TRBV10-3 and TRBJ2-1; D not certain. Per germline, CDR1 ENHRY and CDR2 SYGVKD. V gave up 0 bases and J gave up 0 bases, with 3 bases separating them. The CDR3 covers 14 residues.

This sequence joins TRBV29-1 and TRBJ2-3; D gene uncertain. CDR1 SQVTM and CDR2 ANQGSEA come from the germline V gene. V dropped 4 bases and J dropped 1 base, with 9 bases sitting between them. There are 13 residues in the CDR3. CDR3 in amino acids: CSVVVSGTDTQYF. CDR3 DNA sequence: TGCAGCGTTGTCGTCTCTGGCACAGATACGCAGTATTTT.

This clone was detected only once. This sample includes further DNA sequences coding for the same CDR3. The rearrangement links TRBV9 to TRBJ2-3; D not certain. V was trimmed by 2 bases and J by 4 bases, leaving 8 bases between them. This CDR3 has 13 residues. Germline-derived CDR1 and CDR2 are SGDLS and YYNGEE. In nucleotides, the CDR3 is TGTGCCAGCAGCGTGGAAGTCCCAGATACGCAGTATTTT. Translation gives CASSVEVPDTQYF.

This chain uses TRBV4-2 with TRBJ2-7, with TRBD1 identical over 7 bases. V was clipped by 4 bases and J by 2 bases; unmatched bases: 5. Germline CDR1 is LGHNA and CDR2 is YNFKEQ. The CDR3 has 14 amino acids. The CDR3 nucleotides read TGTGCCAGCAGCCTAGGGGACAGAGCCTACGAGCAGTACTTC. Translating gives CASSLGDRAYEQYF.